Listed below are T cell receptor beta chains from one sample, sequenced in a study of T cell changes during pregnancy in multiple sclerosis. Libraries were prepared by immunoSEQ multiplex PCR; TCRdb keeps only in-frame clonotypes and omits some of them. Altogether some 38,000 clones are present, roughly 93% being singletons, with the ten largest covering 0.39%. The sample in question was CD4+ T cells from peripheral blood mononuclear cells, obtained in the second trimester of pregnancy. The receptors come from a female donor with multiple sclerosis, enrolled in a pregnancy study. Each CDR3 is given with its conserved first and last residue. Each record gives: clone size, D gene, J gene, V gene, CDR3 DNA, CDR3 protein. D genes are given only for firm matches. Not all rows give a size; the values are once, few, many and, for expanded clones, a class.

>.|TRBD1|TRBJ2-1|TRBV28
TGTGCCAGCAGTCCCTCGCCAGGGACAGCGGTAACCTACAATGAGCAGTTCTTC
CASSPSPGTAVTYNEQFF
>.|.|TRBJ2-3|TRBV5-1
TGCGCCAGCAGCTTGAATTTACAGGGCTCCGACTCAGATACGCAGTATTTT
CASSLNLQGSDSDTQYF
>.|.|TRBJ2-1|TRBV30
TGTGCCTGGAGTGTACAGAGCTCCTACAATGAGCAGTTCTTC
CAWSVQSSYNEQFF
>.|TRBD1|TRBJ1-2|TRBV19
TGTGCCAGTAGAATGGACAGGGATGGATCCGGCTACACCTTC
CASRMDRDGSGYTF
>.|TRBD1|TRBJ1-1|TRBV7-8
TGTGCCAGCAGCCCCACGACAGGGCGGAACACTGAAGCTTTCTTT
CASSPTTGRNTEAFF
>.|TRBD1|TRBJ1-5|TRBV19
TGTGCCAGTAGTACCTCAGGGGGGAATCAGCCCCAGCATTTT
CASSTSGGNQPQHF
>once|TRBD2|TRBJ2-7|TRBV7-9
TGTGCCAGCAGCTTGACTAGCGGGAGGGCGCCTTACGAGCAGTACTTC
CASSLTSGRAPYEQYF
>.|.|TRBJ1-4|TRBV30
TGTGCCTGGAGTGTACGGACTTATGAAAAACTGTTTTTT
CAWSVRTYEKLFF
>.|TRBD2|TRBJ2-1|TRBV7-9
TGTGCCAGCAGCCTCGGACTAGCGGGAGGGAATAGAGATGAGCAGTTCTTC
CASSLGLAGGNRDEQFF
>.|TRBD1|TRBJ2-3|TRBV5-1
TGCGCCAGCAGCATTGGACAGGGAGGAAGGGGATCTAGCACAGATACGCAGTATTTT
CASSIGQGGRGSSTDTQYF
>.|.|TRBJ2-7|TRBV29-1
TGCAGCGTTGAAGTTGGGGGAGGCGAGCAGTACTTC
CSVEVGGGEQYF
>.|TRBD2|TRBJ2-1|TRBV11-2
TGTGCCAGCAGCTTAGCGGGAGGAGGGAATGAGCAGTTCTTC
CASSLAGGGNEQFF
>.|TRBD2|TRBJ2-7|TRBV11-2
TGTGCCAGCACCCGACTAGCGGGACAATACGAGCAGTACTTC
CASTRLAGQYEQYF
>.|TRBD2|TRBJ2-1|TRBV15
TGTGCCACCAGCAGAGGTGGGGGACTAGCGGACTTAGGGGAGTTCTTC
CATSRGGGLADLGEFF
>.|TRBD2|TRBJ2-7|TRBV7-9
TGTGCCAGCAGCTTTCCGGGACTAGCGGGAGAGGGGGAGCAGTACTTC
CASSFPGLAGEGEQYF
>.|TRBD1|TRBJ2-7|TRBV6-5
TGTGCCAGCAGTTACGACAGGGCTACCTCCTACGAGCAGTACTTC
CASSYDRATSYEQYF
>once|.|TRBJ2-2|TRBV5-4
TGTGCCAGCCGCCCCGGACTCAACACCGGGGAGCTGTTTTTT
CASRPGLNTGELFF
>.|TRBD1|TRBJ1-3|TRBV11-2
TGTGCCAGCAGCGGACAGGGCCCTGGAAACACCATATATTTT
CASSGQGPGNTIYF
>.|.|TRBJ2-5|TRBV14
TGTGCCAGCAGCCCAAAAGGAGGGTATCTCAGACAAGAGACCCAGTACTTC
CASSPKGGYLRQETQYF
>.|.|TRBJ2-7|TRBV20-1
TGCAGTGCTACTGACAGATACGAGCAGTACTTC
CSATDRYEQYF
>.|TRBD1|TRBJ1-2|TRBV4-3
TGCGCCAGCAGTCTTGGGACAGGGGGCCGAAACCCCTATGGCTACACCTTC
CASSLGTGGRNPYGYTF
>.|TRBD1|TRBJ2-1|TRBV6-5
TGTGCCAGCAGCCGGACAGGGAGCTCCTACAATGAGCAGTTCTTC
CASSRTGSSYNEQFF
>.|.|TRBJ1-2|TRBV10-3
TGTGCCATCAGTGAGTCGGGGAGGGTAGATACTAACTATGGCTACACCTTC
CAISESGRVDTNYGYTF
>.|.|TRBJ2-7|TRBV19
TGTGCCAGTAGTATAGACACAAACTCCTACGAGCAGTACTTC
CASSIDTNSYEQYF
>once|.|TRBJ1-1|TRBV15
TGTGCCACCAGCAGAGCAGTAAACGCTGAAGCTTTCTTT
CATSRAVNAEAFF
>few|TRBD1|TRBJ1-6|TRBV7-2
TGTGCCAGTAGATACAGGGGTCGAGGCAATTCACCCCTCCACTTT
CASRYRGRGNSPLHF
>.|TRBD1|TRBJ1-1|TRBV4-2
TGTGCCAGCAGCCAGTGGGACAGCGTGGGATCAGAAGCTTTCTTT
CASSQWDSVGSEAFF
>.|.|TRBJ2-5|TRBV5-1
TGCGCCAGCAGCTTGTGGGGGGTGTACCAAGAGACCCAGTACTTC
CASSLWGVYQETQYF
>.|.|TRBJ1-2|TRBV5-5
TGTGCCAGCAGCCACACAGGGATCTATGGCTACACCTTC
CASSHTGIYGYTF
>.|TRBD1|TRBJ2-7|TRBV7-3
TGTGCCAGCAGCTTAGTCGATACAGGGGGTTACGAGCAGTACTTC
CASSLVDTGGYEQYF
>once|.|TRBJ1-2|TRBV20-1
TGCAGTGCAGACAGTCAGGGCTACACCTTC
CSADSQGYTF
>.|.|TRBJ1-2|TRBV5-5
TGTGCCAGCAGCATCCTTCCGGACACCTATGGCTACACCTTC
CASSILPDTYGYTF
>.|TRBD1|TRBJ2-3|TRBV5-1
TGCGCCAGCAGCTGGACAGGGGGCCATAGGGGGGATACGCAGTATTTT
CASSWTGGHRGDTQYF
>.|.|TRBJ1-5|TRBV30
TGTGCCTGGAGTGTATCGGGCCAGGGATTGGGCAATCAGCCCCAGCATTTT
CAWSVSGQGLGNQPQHF
>once|.|TRBJ1-1|TRBV19
TGTGCCAGTAGTTGGCTTTCCCCAAGTACTGAAGCTTTCTTT
CASSWLSPSTEAFF
>.|TRBD1|TRBJ1-2|TRBV7-9
TGTGCCAGCAGCGATCGGACAGGGTATGGCTACACCTTC
CASSDRTGYGYTF
>.|.|TRBJ1-6|TRBV6-6
TGTGCCAGCAGTTACTCGAGCACGAATTCACCCCTCCACTTT
CASSYSSTNSPLHF
>.|.|TRBJ2-5|TRBV2
TGTGCCAGCGGCAGGGGTTGGGGAGAGACCCAGTACTTC
CASGRGWGETQYF
>.|.|TRBJ2-1|TRBV11-2
TGTGCCAGCAGCCCAGTTAGGAGAGATGAGCAGTTCTTC
CASSPVRRDEQFF
>.|TRBD2|TRBJ2-3|TRBV29-1
TGCAGCGTACGGACTAGCCGGCATACGCAGTATTTT
CSVRTSRHTQYF
>.|TRBD1|TRBJ1-2|TRBV27
TGTGCCAGCAGATGGACAGGGAACTATGGCTACACCTTC
CASRWTGNYGYTF
>.|TRBD1|TRBJ2-7|TRBV2
TGTGCCAGCAGGGGTACCGGGACAGGGAAAACCTACGAGCAGTACTTC
CASRGTGTGKTYEQYF
>.|.|TRBJ2-7|TRBV5-5
TGTGCCAGCAGCTTGCGGGCAGGGGCCACCTACGAGCAGTACTTC
CASSLRAGATYEQYF
>.|.|TRBJ2-2|TRBV7-3
TGTGCCAGCAGCCTCGCGGGTGGCAGCACCGGGGAGCTGTTTTTT
CASSLAGGSTGELFF
>.|.|TRBJ2-5|TRBV18
TGTGCCAGCTCCCGACTAGGGGCCCAAGAGACCCAGTACTTC
CASSRLGAQETQYF
>.|TRBD1|TRBJ2-7|TRBV28
TGTGCCAGCAGTTTCCCCCAGGGGGCGAGGTACGAGCAGTACTTC
CASSFPQGARYEQYF
>.|.|TRBJ2-2|TRBV21-1
TGTGCCAGCAGCTGTCGGGGTTGGGCCGGGGAGCTGTTTTTT
CASSCRGWAGELFF
>.|.|TRBJ2-5|TRBV7-2
TGTGCCAGCAGCTCCAGGACAGCTCCAGAGACCCAGTACTTC
CASSSRTAPETQYF
>.|.|TRBJ1-1|TRBV28
TGTGCCAGCAGCCCCCGGCAGGGGAGTCTTCAGGATGGGACTGAAGCTTTCTTT
CASSPRQGSLQDGTEAFF
>.|.|TRBJ2-2|TRBV5-1
TGCGCCAGCAGCTTGGCCGAGGGGAACACCGGGGAGCTGTTTTTT
CASSLAEGNTGELFF
>.|.|TRBJ2-5|TRBV5-4
TGTGCCAGCAGCATTAGGGGGGGGGAGACCCAGTACTTC
CASSIRGGETQYF
>.|.|TRBJ1-5|TRBV7-9
TGTGCCAGCAGCCATCCACGGGCAGGGGTCGGCAATCAGCCCCAGCATTTT
CASSHPRAGVGNQPQHF
>.|.|TRBJ1-1|TRBV7-3
TGTGCCAGCAGCTTAGGCAGGGCTAACACTGAAGCTTTCTTT
CASSLGRANTEAFF
>.|.|TRBJ1-3|TRBV6-5
TGTGCCAGCAGTTACAGTCAGACTGGAAACACCATATATTTT
CASSYSQTGNTIYF
>few|TRBD1|TRBJ1-6|TRBV10-3
TGTGCCATCAGACCGGGACAGGGGAATCCACCCCTCCACTTT
CAIRPGQGNPPLHF
>.|TRBD1|TRBJ2-5|TRBV11-2
TGTGCCAGCAGACCATGGGGACAGCTGCAAGAGACCCAGTACTTC
CASRPWGQLQETQYF
>.|.|TRBJ1-5|TRBV7-2
TGTGCCAGCAGCTCCGCCCAGGGGTCGCCCAAGCCCCAGCATTTT
CASSSAQGSPKPQHF
>.|TRBD1|TRBJ2-2|TRBV2
TGTGCCAGCAGGGCTCAGGGGGCCGACACCGGGGAGCTGTTTTTT
CASRAQGADTGELFF
>once|.|TRBJ2-4|TRBV13
TGTGCCAGCAGCTTCGCGACAGTGGGAAACATTCAGTACTTC
CASSFATVGNIQYF